Below are 15 T cell receptor beta chains sequenced from a single sample in a study of beta chain features in type 1 diabetes. The sequenced template was cDNA made from the entire isolated RNA. Libraries were prepared by immunoSEQ multiplex PCR; TCRdb keeps only in-frame clonotypes and omits some of them. Of some 150,000 clones listed, 11% were seen once; the top ten hold around 2.1%. Specimen: central memory CD4+ T cells from blood. Receptor source: a man aged 18-30 years in good health.

This clone came up a few times. This chain joins TRBV9 and TRBJ2-3; TRBD1 is a possible D gene (5 bases). This CDR3 contains 15 residues. CDR1 and CDR2 (germline): SGDLS, YYNGEE. The V end was cut by 0 bases, the J end by 1 base, with 9 bases between. This CDR3 is CASSVATGGTDTQYF. CDR3 sequence (DNA): TGTGCCAGCAGCGTAGCTACAGGTGGCACAGATACGCAGTATTTT.

J is TRBJ2-7 and V is TRBV7-2; the match to TRBD1 covers 7 bases. This CDR3 spans 12 amino acids. Per germline, CDR1 SGHTA and CDR2 FQGNSA. The V gene end was trimmed by 4 bases and the J gene end by 9 bases; junction bases not matched to a gene: 6. CDR3 residues: CASSSDRPGQYF. The CDR3 coding sequence is TGTGCCAGCAGCTCGGACAGGCCTGGGCAGTACTTC.

This clone was seen at least ten times. The V and J genes are TRBV7-9 and TRBJ2-7; D call uncertain. Germline V gene sequence: CDR1 SEHNR, CDR2 FQNEAQ (reference sequence). The CDR3 sequence is 12 residues long. V lost 8 bases and J lost 1, with 9 bases in between. The CDR3 protein is CASETGSYEQYF. Written as DNA, the CDR3 is TGTGCCAGCGAAACTGGATCCTACGAGCAGTACTTC.

This clone was seen at least ten times. V is TRBV5-4 and J is TRBJ2-7; 10 bases are shared with TRBD2. The CDR3 is made up of 15 amino acids. Germline CDR1 and CDR2: SGHNT and YYREEE (reference sequence). Trimming removed 0 bases from V and 7 bases from J; junction bases left unmatched: 7. CDR3 DNA: TGTGCCAGCAGCTTGGCCAAAGCGGGGGGGCGAGAGCAGTACTTC. This encodes CASSLAKAGGREQYF.

This clone turned up a few times. This chain connects TRBV10-3 to TRBJ2-7; 10 bases are shared with TRBD2. The trim removed 4 bases at V and 5 bases at J, leaving 11 bases unmatched. CDR3 size: 16 residues. Germline values: CDR1 ENHRY, CDR2 SYGVKD. Written as DNA, the CDR3 is TGTGCCATCAGTGTGCTAGCGGGAGCGGGGGCCGACGAGCAGTACTTC. Amino acids: CAISVLAGAGADEQYF.

The chain couples TRBV30 to TRBJ2-3, with 10 nucleotides matching TRBD2. This CDR3 is built from 13 residues. V shed 8 bases, J shed 3 bases, and the junction held 5 bases outside the gene matches. Germline-derived CDR1 and CDR2 are GTSNPN and SVGIG (reference sequence). DNA of the CDR3: TGTGCCAGCGGGGGGGCCGGTACAGATACGCAGTATTTT. Translation gives CASGGAGTDTQYF.

The chain has TRBV5-6 and TRBJ1-2, with D uncertain. The CDR3 spans 13 residues. With 3 bases removed from V and 4 bases from J, the gap between germline ends came to 10 bases. From germline, CDR1 is SGHDT and CDR2 YYEEEE. The CDR3, as DNA: TGTGCCAGCAGCTCGACGGGCCGCTATGGCTACACCTTC. Translating it yields CASSSTGRYGYTF. The complete variable domain, with remaining parts taken from reference TRBV5-6 and TRBJ1-2, reads DAGVTQSPTHLIKTRGQQVTLRCSPKSGHDTVSWYQQALGQGPQFIFQYYEEEERQRGNFPDRFSGHQFPNYSSELNVNALLLGDSALYLCASSSTGRYGYTFGSGTRLTVV.

This clone was seen ten or more times. The V and J genes are TRBV25-1 and TRBJ1-2; D is possibly TRBD1 (5 bases). The V and J ends lost 7 bases and 6 bases respectively, with 30 bases between them. Germline CDR1 is MGHDK and CDR2 is SYGVNS. The CDR3 extends over 18 amino acids. In DNA form, the CDR3 reads TGTGCCAGCAATTCAATCCGGGACCAACAAGATCAAGGGCATGGCTACACCTTC. Translating gives CASNSIRDQQDQGHGYTF.

CDR3 region: CASSLVRVQETQYF. DNA for the CDR3: TGTGCCAGCAGCTTAGTAAGGGTCCAAGAGACCCAGTACTTC. The chain uses TRBV7-2 and TRBJ2-5; the D is unclear. With 1 base removed from V and 1 base from J, the gap between germline ends came to 7 bases. Germline CDR1 is SGHTA and CDR2 is FQGNSA. The CDR3 runs to 14 residues.

This clone showed up just a few times. The chain combines TRBV6-1 with TRBJ2-1; D is ambiguous. V was clipped by 6 bases and J by 0 bases, with 12 bases between them. Germline values: CDR1 MNHNS, CDR2 SASEGT. This CDR3 spans 15 amino acids. CDR3 sequence (DNA): TGTGCCAGCAGACATCGCTACAGCTCCTACAATGAGCAGTTCTTC. Encoded protein: CASRHRYSSYNEQFF.

This chain connects TRBV2 to TRBJ2-7; D remains unclear. Germline V lookup: CDR1 SNHLY, CDR2 FYNNEI. The CDR3 sequence is 13 residues long. V was pared by 2 bases and J by 2 bases, with 7 bases between. The CDR3 spells CASSELTAYEQYF. The CDR3 DNA sequence: TGTGCCAGCAGTGAATTAACCGCCTACGAGCAGTACTTC.

The genes are TRBV19 and TRBJ2-2; D remains ambiguous. This CDR3 is built from 15 residues. Trimming shortened V by 7 bases and J by 3 bases, and 15 bases separated the two germline ends. The V gene's germline CDR1 is LNHDA and CDR2 SQIVND (reference sequence). The CDR3: CASTPNRVHTGELFF. The CDR3 nucleotides read TGTGCCAGTACCCCGAACAGAGTTCACACCGGGGAGCTGTTTTTT.

For this clone: This likely comes from a read error, as the CDR3 has no conserved phenylalanine or tryptophan at its end. The DNA is left out, because the CDR3 cannot be placed on it with certainty; the CDR3 is given as TCRdb lists it. The rearrangement joins TRBV9 to TRBJ2-7; the DNA was not compared with TRBD1, the D call given in the table. The CDR3 contains 12 residues when both ends are counted. The V gene's germline CDR1 is SGDLS and CDR2 YYNGEE. The CDR3 protein is CASSVAGQVGRS.

This chain connects TRBV7-9 to TRBJ2-1, with D perhaps matching TRBD2 (6 bases). Trimming pared 5 bases from V and 6 bases from J, leaving 23 bases between. The CDR3 is made up of 17 amino acids. Germline V CDR1 and CDR2: SEHNR, FQNEAQ (reference sequence). The CDR3 protein is CASSPRGLAGFINEQFF. The CDR3 DNA reads as TGTGCCAGCAGCCCTCGGGGTTTGGCGGGGTTTATCAATGAGCAGTTCTTC. Full variable domain (missing parts from reference TRBV7-9 and TRBJ2-1): DTGVSQNPRHKITKRGQNVTFRCDPISEHNRLYWYRQTLGQGPEFLTYFQNEAQLEKSRLLSDRFSAERPKGSFSTLEIQRTEQGDSAMYLCASSPRGLAGFINEQFFGPGTRLTVL.

V usage is TRBV7-9 and J usage is TRBJ2-6; D gene ambiguous. The CDR3 contains 15 residues. V was pared by 7 bases and J by 0 bases, with 10 bases between. Per the germline V gene, CDR1 is SEHNR and CDR2 is FQNEAQ (reference sequence). The CDR3 loop reads CASTPFLSGANVLTF. DNA of the CDR3: TGTGCCAGCACCCCTTTCCTCTCTGGGGCCAACGTCCTGACTTTC.